Listed below are T cell receptor beta chains from one sample, sequenced in a study of somatic mutations in cytotoxic T cells in rheumatoid arthritis. Profiling relied on immunoSEQ multiplex PCR, and the TCRdb table lists in-frame clones only, not all of them. The table has about 11,000 clones, roughly 74% seen once. The sequenced sample consisted of CD8+ T cells sorted from blood. These TCRs come from a woman aged 40-49 years in good health. Both conserved end residues are part of each CDR3. A D gene is named only where the DNA matches it firmly. The size field is filled for only some rows; it gives once, few, many or a size class.

j_call: TRBJ2-1
v_call: TRBV29-1
d_call: NA
clone_size: NA
cdr3_aa: CSVESWVTYNEQFF
cdr3_nt: TGCAGCGTTGAATCCTGGGTTACGTACAATGAGCAGTTCTTC

j_call: TRBJ2-5
v_call: TRBV4-3
d_call: NA
clone_size: NA
cdr3_aa: CASSQLTRRGETQYF
cdr3_nt: TGCGCCAGCAGCCAGCTTACCCGGCGAGGGGAGACCCAGTACTTC

j_call: TRBJ2-2
v_call: TRBV5-6
d_call: NA
clone_size: once
cdr3_aa: CASSFFRVYTGELFF
cdr3_nt: TGTGCCAGCAGCTTCTTCAGGGTTTACACCGGGGAGCTGTTTTTT

j_call: TRBJ2-2
v_call: TRBV11-3
d_call: NA
clone_size: few
cdr3_aa: CASSSHTGELFF
cdr3_nt: TGTGCCAGCAGCTCCCACACCGGGGAGCTGTTTTTT

j_call: TRBJ2-3
v_call: TRBV13
d_call: NA
clone_size: NA
cdr3_aa: CASSLGRTDTQYF
cdr3_nt: TGTGCCAGCAGCTTAGGGCGCACAGATACGCAGTATTTT

j_call: TRBJ2-2
v_call: TRBV6-1
d_call: NA
clone_size: once
cdr3_aa: CASISPDTGELFF
cdr3_nt: TGTGCCAGCATCAGCCCCGACACCGGGGAGCTGTTTTTT

j_call: TRBJ1-4
v_call: TRBV2
d_call: TRBD1
clone_size: NA
cdr3_aa: CASSSPGGIEKLFF
cdr3_nt: TGTGCCAGCAGTTCCCCAGGGGGGATTGAAAAACTGTTTTTT

j_call: TRBJ2-1
v_call: TRBV11-2
d_call: TRBD2
clone_size: NA
cdr3_aa: CASSSIAGAGQFF
cdr3_nt: TGTGCCAGCAGCTCCATAGCGGGAGCGGGGCAGTTCTTC

j_call: TRBJ1-1
v_call: TRBV6-5
d_call: NA
clone_size: few
cdr3_aa: CATINPSMNTEAFF
cdr3_nt: TGTGCCACTATTAACCCGAGCATGAACACTGAAGCTTTCTTT

j_call: TRBJ1-2
v_call: TRBV27
d_call: NA
clone_size: NA
cdr3_aa: CATREGEGYTF
cdr3_nt: TGTGCCACCAGGGAGGGAGAAGGCTACACCTTC

j_call: TRBJ2-4
v_call: TRBV2
d_call: NA
clone_size: NA
cdr3_aa: CASSDWGAAKNIQYF
cdr3_nt: TGTGCCAGCAGTGATTGGGGGGCGGCCAAAAACATTCAGTACTTC